The clone carrying this TCR beta chain has ten or more counts. These data originate in a study of T cells after yellow fever vaccination. For the study at large: Any fraction with a low cell number was prepared using SMART-Seq v4 Ultra Low Input.

The CDR3 contains 17 residues. V trimming: 5 bases; J trimming: 10 bases; junction bases outside the gene matches: 17. Germline V gene data show CDR1 as LNHNV and CDR2 as YYDKDF (reference sequence). A process of 5'RACE template switching, which added a universal primer site and UMIs, was used to make TCR cDNA. TCRdb ran MiXCR on the 5' RACE reads and lists one entry per CDR3 protein. The sample includes 610,000 or so distinct CDR3 sequences, 12% of them seen just once. The sequenced sample was PBMCs, obtained on the day of the yellow fever booster vaccination. The clonotype was recovered from a man aged 30 to 39 who received the YFV17D yellow fever vaccine. The gene calls are TRBV15 and TRBJ2-1, with 10 bases fitting TRBD2. DNA of the CDR3: TGTGCCACCAGCGGGGATCCGGGGAGCGGGAGGGCCAGGGAGCAGTTCTTC. This gives the protein CATSGDPGSGRAREQFF.